One and the same sample provided the 4 T cell receptor beta chains below, sequenced in a study of radiotherapy plus CTLA-4 blockade in lung cancer. Method: immunoSEQ multiplex PCR; TCRdb's copy keeps in-frame clones and lacks some. This sample has about 97,000 clones, with roughly 79% found just once. The specimen was peripheral blood, collected from a patient treated with radiotherapy plus ipilimumab. The receptors derive from a human donor with non-small cell lung cancer who had a partial response to radiotherapy plus ipilimumab. Some clones in this sample may be carry-over from other donors' samples.

The rearrangement joins TRBV7-3 to TRBJ1-1, with D possibly TRBD1 on 5 matching bases. V shed 5 bases and J shed 8 bases, with 12 bases lying between them. CDR1 is SGHTA, CDR2 FQGTGA, per germline. The length of the CDR3 is 12 residues. CDR3 region: CASSHDTGEAFF. In nucleotides, the CDR3 is TGTGCCAGCAGCCACGACACAGGAGAAGCTTTCTTT.

The chain employs TRBV18 and TRBJ2-7; 7 nucleotides line up with TRBD2. Germline-derived CDR1 and CDR2 are KGHSH and LQKENI. The CDR3 loop spans 18 amino acids. V shed 3 bases and J 2 bases; nucleotides not matched to a gene: 16. CDR3 residues: CASSPKGFRAGFTYEQYF. The CDR3 DNA is TGTGCCAGCTCACCTAAAGGGTTCAGAGCGGGATTTACCTACGAGCAGTACTTC.

The rearrangement links TRBV5-6 to TRBJ2-7; 7 bases fit TRBD1. Germline V CDR1 and CDR2: SGHDT, YYEEEE. CDR3 length equals 17 residues. After removal of 1 base from V and 1 base from J, the junction contained 11 bases not matched to a gene. The CDR3 sequence: CASSLRHRQGRSYEQYF. CDR3 nucleotide sequence: TGTGCCAGCAGCTTGCGGCATCGACAGGGAAGATCCTACGAGCAGTACTTC.

The genes are TRBV7-3 and TRBJ2-7; D not certain. This CDR3 comprises 13 residues. Between the trimmed V and J ends, which lost 2 bases and 2 bases, there was a span of 7 bases. The germline gives CDR1 SGHTA, CDR2 FQGTGA. The CDR3 DNA follows: TGTGCCAGCAGCTTACTCGGTCCCTACGAGCAGTACTTC. It is translated as CASSLLGPYEQYF. The variable domain in full, with the rest retrieved from reference TRBV7-3 and TRBJ2-7, is GAGVSQTPSNKVTEKGKYVELRCDPISGHTALYWYRQSLGQGPEFLIYFQGTGAADDSGLPNDRFFAVRPEGSVSTLKIQRTERGDSAVYLCASSLLGPYEQYFGPGTRLTVT.